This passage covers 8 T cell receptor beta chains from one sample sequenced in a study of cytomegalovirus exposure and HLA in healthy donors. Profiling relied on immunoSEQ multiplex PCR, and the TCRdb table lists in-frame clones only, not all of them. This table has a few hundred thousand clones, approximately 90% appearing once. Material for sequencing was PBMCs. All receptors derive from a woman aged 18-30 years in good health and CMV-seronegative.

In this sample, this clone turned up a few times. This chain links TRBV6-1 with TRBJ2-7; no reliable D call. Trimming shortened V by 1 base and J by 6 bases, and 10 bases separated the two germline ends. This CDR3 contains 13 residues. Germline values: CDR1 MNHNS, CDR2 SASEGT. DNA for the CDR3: TGTGCCAGCAGTGAAGGCAGGCGTAGCGAGCAGTACTTC. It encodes CASSEGRRSEQYF.

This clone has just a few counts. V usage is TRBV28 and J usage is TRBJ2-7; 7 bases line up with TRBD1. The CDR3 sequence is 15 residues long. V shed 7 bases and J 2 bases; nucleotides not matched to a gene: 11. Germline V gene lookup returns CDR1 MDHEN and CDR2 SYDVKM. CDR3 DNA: TGTGCCAGCACCTTACTCCGGGACAGTACCTACGAGCAGTACTTC. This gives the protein CASTLLRDSTYEQYF.

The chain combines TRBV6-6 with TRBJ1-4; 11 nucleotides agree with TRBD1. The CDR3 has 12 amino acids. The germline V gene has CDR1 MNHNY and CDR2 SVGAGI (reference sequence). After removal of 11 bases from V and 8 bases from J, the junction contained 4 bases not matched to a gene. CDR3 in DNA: TGTGCCGCCGGACAGGGGGCAGAAAAACTGTTTTTT. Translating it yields CAAGQGAEKLFF.

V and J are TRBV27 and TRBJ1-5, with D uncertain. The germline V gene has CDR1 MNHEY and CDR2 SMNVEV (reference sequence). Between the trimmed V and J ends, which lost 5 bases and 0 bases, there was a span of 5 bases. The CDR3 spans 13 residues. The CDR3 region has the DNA TGTGCCAGCAGTCCAAATAGCAATCAGCCCCAGCATTTT. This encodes CASSPNSNQPQHF.

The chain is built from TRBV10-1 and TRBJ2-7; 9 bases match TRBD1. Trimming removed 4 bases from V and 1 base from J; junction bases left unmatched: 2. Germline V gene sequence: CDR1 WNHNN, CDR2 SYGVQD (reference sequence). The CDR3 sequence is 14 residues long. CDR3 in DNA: TGCGCCAGCAGTGGACAGGGGGTTTCCTACGAGCAGTACTTC. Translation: CASSGQGVSYEQYF.

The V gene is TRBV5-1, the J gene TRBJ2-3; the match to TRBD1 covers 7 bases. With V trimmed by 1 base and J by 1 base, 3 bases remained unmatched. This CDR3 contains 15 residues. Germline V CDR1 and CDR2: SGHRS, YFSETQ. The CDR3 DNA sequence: TGCGCCAGCAGCTTGACAACAGGGGGCACAGATACGCAGTATTTT. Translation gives CASSLTTGGTDTQYF. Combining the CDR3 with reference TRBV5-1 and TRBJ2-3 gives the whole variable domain KAGVTQTPRYLIKTRGQQVTLSCSPISGHRSVSWYQQTPGQGLQFLFEYFSETQRNKGNFPGRFSGRQFSNSRSEMNVSTLELGDSALYLCASSLTTGGTDTQYFGPGTRLTVL.

In nucleotides, the CDR3 is TGTGCCTGGAGTGTACGCGGGACGGGAAACACCATATATTTT. Amino acid sequence: CAWSVRGTGNTIYF. The J gene is TRBJ1-3, the V gene TRBV30; perhaps TRBD1 as D (5 bases). The germline gives CDR1 GTSNPN, CDR2 SVGIG (reference sequence). V dropped 0 bases and J dropped 4 bases, with 10 bases sitting between them. This CDR3 has 14 residues.

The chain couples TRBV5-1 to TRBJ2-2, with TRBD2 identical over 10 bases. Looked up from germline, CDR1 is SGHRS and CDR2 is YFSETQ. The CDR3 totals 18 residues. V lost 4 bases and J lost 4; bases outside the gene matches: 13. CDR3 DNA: TGCGCCAGCAGCCAATACCAACTAGCGGGACGGGGCACCGGGGAGCTGTTTTTT. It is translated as CASSQYQLAGRGTGELFF.